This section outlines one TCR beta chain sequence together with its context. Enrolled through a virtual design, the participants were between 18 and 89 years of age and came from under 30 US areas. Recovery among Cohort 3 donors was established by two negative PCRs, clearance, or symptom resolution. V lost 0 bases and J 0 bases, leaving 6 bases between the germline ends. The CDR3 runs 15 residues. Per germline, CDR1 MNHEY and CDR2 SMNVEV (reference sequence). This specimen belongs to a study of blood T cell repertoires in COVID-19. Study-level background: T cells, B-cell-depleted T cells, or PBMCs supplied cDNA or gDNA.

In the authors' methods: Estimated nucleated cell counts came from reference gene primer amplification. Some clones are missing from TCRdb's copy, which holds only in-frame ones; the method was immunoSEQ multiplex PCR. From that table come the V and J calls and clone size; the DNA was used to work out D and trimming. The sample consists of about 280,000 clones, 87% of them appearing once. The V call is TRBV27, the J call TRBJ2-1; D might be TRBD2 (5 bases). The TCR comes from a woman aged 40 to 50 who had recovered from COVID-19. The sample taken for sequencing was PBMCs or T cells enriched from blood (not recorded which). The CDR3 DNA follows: TGTGCCAGCAGTTTATCGGGGAGCTCCTACAATGAGCAGTTCTTC. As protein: CASSLSGSSYNEQFF.